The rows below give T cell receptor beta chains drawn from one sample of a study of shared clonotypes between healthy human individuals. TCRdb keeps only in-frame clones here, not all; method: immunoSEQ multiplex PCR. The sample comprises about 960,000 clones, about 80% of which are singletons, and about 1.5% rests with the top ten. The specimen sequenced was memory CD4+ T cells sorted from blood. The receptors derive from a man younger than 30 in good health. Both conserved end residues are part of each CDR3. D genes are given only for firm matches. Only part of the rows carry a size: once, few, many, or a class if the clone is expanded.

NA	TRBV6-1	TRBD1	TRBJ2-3	TGTGCCAGCAGGGCTTGGACAGGGGGCGGGAATACGCAGTATTTT	CASRAWTGGGNTQYF
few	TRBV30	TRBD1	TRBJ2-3	TGTGCCTGGGACAGGGAAAGCACAGATACGCAGTATTTT	CAWDRESTDTQYF
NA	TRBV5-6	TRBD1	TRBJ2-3	TGTGCCAGCAGCTTCCGGACAGGGGCGACCTTTTTAGGTACGCAGTATTTT	CASSFRTGATFLGTQYF
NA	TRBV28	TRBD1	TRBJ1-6	TGTGCCAGCAGATCGGGACAGGGGGCTAGAAATTCACCCCTCCACTTT	CASRSGQGARNSPLHF
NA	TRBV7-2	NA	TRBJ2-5	TGTGCCAGCAGCTTAAGAGGGTCAGAAGAGACCCAGTACTTC	CASSLRGSEETQYF
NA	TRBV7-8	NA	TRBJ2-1	TGTGCCAGCAGCTTAGCGCGTCCAGAGCAGTTCTTC	CASSLARPEQFF
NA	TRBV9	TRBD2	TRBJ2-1	TGTGCCAGCAGCCCCAGCGGGAGTAGTGAGCAGTTCTTC	CASSPSGSSEQFF
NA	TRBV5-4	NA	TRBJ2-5	TGTGCCAGCAGCGCTGACCCGGGTCCCCAAGAGACCCAGTACTTC	CASSADPGPQETQYF
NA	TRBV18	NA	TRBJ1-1	TGTGCCAGCTCACCAGGGGAGATGAACACTGAAGCTTTCTTT	CASSPGEMNTEAFF
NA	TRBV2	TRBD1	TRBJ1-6	TGTGCCAGCAGTGAAGCGGCTGCAGGGGGCGCTGGTTCACCCCTCCACTTT	CASSEAAAGGAGSPLHF
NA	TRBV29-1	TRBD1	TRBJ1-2	TGCAGCGCCGCAGGGGGACAGAACTATGGCTACACCTTC	CSAAGGQNYGYTF
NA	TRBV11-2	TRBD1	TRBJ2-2	TGTGCCAGCAGCTTAGGGGGGACAGGGAAGACCGGGGAGCTGTTTTTT	CASSLGGTGKTGELFF
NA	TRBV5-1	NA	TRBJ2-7	TGCGCCAGCAGCTTGTATAGAGGGTCCTACGAGCAGTACTTC	CASSLYRGSYEQYF
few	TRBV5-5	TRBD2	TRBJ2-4	TGTGCCAGCAGCGGAGGGACTAGCGGGGGACACAAAAACATTCAGTACTTC	CASSGGTSGGHKNIQYF
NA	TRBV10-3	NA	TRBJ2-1	TGTGCCATCAGTGAGGGTGTTGAGCAGTTCTTC	CAISEGVEQFF
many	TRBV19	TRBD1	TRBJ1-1	TGTGCCAGTAGTATCTTCGGGACAGATAACACTGAAGCTTTCTTT	CASSIFGTDNTEAFF
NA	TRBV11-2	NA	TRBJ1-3	TGTGCCAGCAGCCTGGCGTCTGGGAGAAACACCATATATTTT	CASSLASGRNTIYF
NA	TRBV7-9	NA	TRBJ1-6	TGTGCCAGCAGCTTAGCGGCTCGGGGAGCGCGCTCCTATAATTCACCCCTCCACTTT	CASSLAARGARSYNSPLHF
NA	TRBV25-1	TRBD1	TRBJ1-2	TGTGCCAGCAGGAGGGGACAGGGGGCGGACTATGGCTACACCTTC	CASRRGQGADYGYTF
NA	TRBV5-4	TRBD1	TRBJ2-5	TGTGCCAGCAGCTTTGAGACAGGGGGGCGGGAGACCCAGTACTTC	CASSFETGGRETQYF
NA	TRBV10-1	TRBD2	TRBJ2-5	TGCGCCAGCAGCCCTGGGACTACGAAAGAGACCCAGTACTTC	CASSPGTTKETQYF
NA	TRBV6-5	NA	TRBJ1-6	TGTGCCAGCAGTTACGGGAATCCCTGGTCACCCCTCCACTTT	CASSYGNPWSPLHF
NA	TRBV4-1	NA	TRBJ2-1	TGCGCCAGCAGCCTCAAAGTGGGGGAGCAGTTCTTC	CASSLKVGEQFF
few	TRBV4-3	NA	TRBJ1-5	TGCGCCAGCAGCCAAGATTACAGGGGCAATCAGCCCCAGCATTTT	CASSQDYRGNQPQHF
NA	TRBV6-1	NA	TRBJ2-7	TGTGCCAAGACACGGGATGGCTCCTACGAGCAGTACTTC	CAKTRDGSYEQYF
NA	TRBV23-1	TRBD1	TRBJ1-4	TGCGCCAGCAGTCCGAGGGGGCAGGATGAAAAACTGTTTTTT	CASSPRGQDEKLFF